The 29 T cell receptor beta chains below were found in one sample sequenced in a study of blood T cells in healthy people across ages (dated by TCRdb to between 2014 and 2017). The library came from 5' RACE. Sequencing took place on an Illumina HiSeq 2500. A second 7 to 11 cycle PCR used a sample-barcoded 5' primer and a J-beta primer mix. Using fastp trimming at Q25 and MiXCR clonotype assembly, TCRdb reanalyzed the public sequencing data and kept in-frame beta chains. Duplicate CDR3 protein sequences are folded into a single record with the most common DNA and genes. This sample has 650,000 to 1,000,000 distinct CDR3 sequences in its table, and about 47% of those were observed once. 15% to 20% of the sample belongs to the ten largest clones. The sample consisted of blood. These receptors were collected from a man older than 75 in good health.

A word on this clonotype: A much larger clone is a single base away; this may be a read error. The chain combines TRBV4-3 with TRBJ2-7, with 9 bases aligning to TRBD1. Germline V lookup: CDR1 LGHNA, CDR2 YSLEER. The CDR3 totals 17 residues. After removal of 3 bases from V and 7 bases from J, the junction contained 16 bases not matched to a gene. The CDR3, as DNA: TGCGCCAGCAGCCAGTGGACAGGGGATCCCTCCTACAATGAGCAGTACTTC. Protein: CASSQWTGDPSYNEQYF.

V is TRBV4-2 and J is TRBJ1-2; 7 nucleotides align to TRBD1. The CDR3 consists of 16 residues. Trimming at V came to 1 base and at J to 8 bases, leaving 13 bases not matched to a gene. Germline loops: CDR1 LGHNA, CDR2 YNFKEQ. This chain's CDR3 is CASSQVVQGGLGGYTF. CDR3 DNA: TGTGCCAGCAGCCAAGTCGTTCAGGGGGGGCTTGGAGGCTACACCTTC.

The chain carries TRBV20-1 and TRBJ1-4; D is perhaps TRBD1 (5 bases). Trimming shortened V by 2 bases and J by 4 bases, and 11 bases separated the two germline ends. This CDR3 has 14 amino acids. CDR1 and CDR2 (germline): DFQATT, SNEGSKA (reference sequence). CDR3 coding DNA: TGCAGTGCTAGACCCGCGACAGTTAATGAAAAACTGTTTTTT. Translated: CSARPATVNEKLFF.

The chain employs TRBV20-1 and TRBJ2-7, with no clear D. V lost 0 bases, J lost 7 bases, and 16 bases lay in between. The CDR3 is 14 residues long. Looked up from germline, CDR1 is DFQATT and CDR2 is SNEGSKA (reference sequence). In DNA form, the CDR3 reads TGCAGTGCTAGAGAATTGGGCAGAAACAATGAGCAGTACTTC. Translated, it gives CSARELGRNNEQYF.

This clonotype came up a few times. The chain has TRBV7-2 and TRBJ2-7, with 9 nucleotides matching TRBD1. CDR1 is SGHTA and CDR2 is FQGNSA in the germline V gene. The CDR3 loop spans 15 amino acids. V gave up 5 bases and J gave up 0 bases; unmatched junction bases: 5. CDR3 sequence (DNA): TGTGCCAGCAGCGAAGGGACAGGGCCCTCCTACGAGCAGTACTTC. It yields the protein CASSEGTGPSYEQYF.

The chain has TRBV10-1 and TRBJ2-5; 8 bases fit TRBD1. Judging by the DNA end, TRBJ2-7 fits better; the J call may be wrong. Germline V gene sequence: CDR1 WNHNN, CDR2 SYGVQD (reference sequence). CDR3 size: 14 residues. Here the CDR3 DNA reads TGCGCCAGCAGCCGGGACAGGAGACCATACGAGCAGTACTTC. This gives the protein CASSRDRRPYEQYF.

This chain uses TRBV11-2 with TRBJ2-6, with 11 positions matching TRBD2. The trim removed 3 bases at V and 0 bases at J, leaving 1 base unmatched. CDR1 and CDR2 (germline): SGHAT, FQNNGV. The CDR3 has 17 residues. CDR3 residues: CASSLTSGTSGANVLTF. In DNA, the CDR3 is TGTGCCAGCAGCTTGACTAGCGGGACCTCTGGGGCCAACGTCCTGACTTTC.

The gene calls are TRBV6-5 and TRBJ1-4; D gene ambiguous. The CDR3 consists of 14 residues. Deletions cut 6 bases from V and 0 bases from J, with 8 bases between. The germline gives CDR1 MNHEY, CDR2 SVGAGI. The CDR3 nucleotides are TGTGCCAGCAGGCCTACAGCAACTAATGAAAAACTGTTTTTT. This sequence encodes CASRPTATNEKLFF.

In this sample, this clonotype turned up once. The chain links TRBV13 to TRBJ2-2; D is ambiguous. Germline V gene lookup returns CDR1 PRHDT and CDR2 FYEKMQ (reference sequence). The V end was cut by 7 bases, the J end by 6 bases, with 15 bases between. The CDR3 totals 14 residues. The DNA for the CDR3 is TGTGCCAGCAACTATGGAGTTCTCTCCGGGGAGCTGTTTTTT. Its translation is CASNYGVLSGELFF. Complete variable domain (other parts from reference TRBV13 and TRBJ2-2): AAGVIQSPRHLIKEKRETATLKCYPIPRHDTVYWYQQGPGQDPQFLISFYEKMQSDKGSIPDRFSAQQFSDYHSELNMSSLELGDSALYFCASNYGVLSGELFFGEGSRLTVL.

V gene TRBV6-1 combines with J gene TRBJ2-1, with TRBD1 matching over 9 bases. Germline loops: CDR1 MNHNS, CDR2 SASEGT. The length of the CDR3 is 15 residues. J lost 10 bases, V lost 7 bases, and 14 bases had no gene match. CDR3: CASTNGQGLSYEQFF. CDR3 nucleotides: TGTGCCAGCACCAACGGACAGGGGCTCTCCTACGAGCAGTTCTTC.

Concerning this clonotype: A read error may account for a junction end that differs from germline. The chain joins TRBV28 to TRBJ2-7; D is uncertain. Germline CDR1 MDHEN, CDR2 SYDVKM. The length of the CDR3 is 15 residues. DNA of the CDR3: TGTGCCAGCAGCGTCCTCCTGCCTGGATCCTGCGAGCAGTACTTC. Translated: CASSVLLPGSCEQYF.

This clonotype was found a few times. The rearrangement joins TRBV20-1 to TRBJ1-4; 8 bases match TRBD1. Germline assignment: CDR1 DFQATT and CDR2 SNEGSKA (reference sequence). This CDR3 has 15 amino acids. V lost 2 bases to trimming and J lost 8 bases; unmatched junction nucleotides: 10. CDR3 sequence (DNA): TGCAGTGCTAGAAACGCAGGGGGCAATTGGGAAAAACTGTTTTTT. It translates to CSARNAGGNWEKLFF.

The chain employs TRBV10-3 and TRBJ1-1; a possible D gene is TRBD1 (6 bases). This CDR3 is 16 amino acids long. V was clipped by 5 bases and J by 4 bases, with 20 bases between them. The germline V gene encodes CDR1 ENHRY and CDR2 SYGVKD. CDR3 amino acids: CAISTPMGAGATEAFF. The CDR3 coding sequence is TGTGCCATCAGTACCCCGATGGGGGCAGGGGCCACTGAAGCTTTCTTT.

To note about this clonotype: Relative to the germline gene, one junction end is altered; a read error may explain this. This rearrangement joins TRBV3-1 to TRBJ2-3; tentatively, D is TRBD1 or TRBD2 (6 bases each). Germline V gives CDR1 LGHDT, CDR2 YNNKEL (reference sequence). The CDR3 is 15 residues long. CDR3 region: CACSAGEVASDTQYF. The DNA for the CDR3 is TGTGCCTGCAGCGCAGGGGAGGTAGCATCCGATACGCAGTATTTT.

A word on this clonotype: Since a much larger clone is just one base distant, this may be a read error. The J gene is TRBJ1-2, the V gene TRBV12-3 or TRBV12-4; 10 bases are a match to TRBD1. Germline trimming cut 6 bases from V and 2 bases from J; bases unmatched to any gene: 6. CDR3 length: 15 residues. CDR3 in amino acids: CASRYDRGPNYGYTF. For the CDR3, the DNA is TGTGCCAGCAGATACGACAGGGGGCCCAACTATGGCTACACCTTC.

This rearrangement joins TRBV7-2 to TRBJ2-5; D uncertain. Germline assignment: CDR1 SGHTA and CDR2 FQGNSA. CDR3 length equals 14 residues. Trimming removed 5 bases from V and 11 bases from J, with 21 bases in between. Written as DNA, the CDR3 is TGTGCCAGCAGCCTGGACCAGTTTCGAAATGAGCAGTACTTC. Its protein product is CASSLDQFRNEQYF.

This clonotype was counted ten times or more. The chain uses TRBV7-2 and TRBJ2-5; TRBD1 aligns across 9 bases. Germline assignment: CDR1 SGHTA and CDR2 FQGNSA. The CDR3 contains 16 residues. V lost 4 bases to trimming and J lost 1 base; unmatched junction nucleotides: 7. The CDR3 DNA reads TGTGCCAGCAGCTGGAGGGGACAGGGCATCCAAGAGACCCAGTACTTC. Translating gives CASSWRGQGIQETQYF.

The J gene is TRBJ2-1, the V gene TRBV30; 11 bases align to TRBD2. After removal of 2 bases from V and 3 bases from J, the junction contained 6 bases not matched to a gene. The germline CDR1 and CDR2 sequences are GTSNPN and SVGIG (reference sequence). CDR3 length equals 16 residues. CDR3 nucleotides: TGTGCCTGGAGTCCACCGGGACTAGCGGTCTACAATGAGCAGTTCTTC. The encoded protein is CAWSPPGLAVYNEQFF. Combining the CDR3 with reference TRBV30 and TRBJ2-1 gives the whole variable domain SQTIHQWPATLVQPVGSPLSLECTVEGTSNPNLYWYRQAAGRGLQLLFYSVGIGQISSEVPQNLSASRPQDRQFILSSKKLLLSDSGFYLCAWSPPGLAVYNEQFFGPGTRLTVL.

This chain uses TRBV10-3 with TRBJ2-5; 8 bases align to TRBD1. The CDR3 contains 14 residues. The germline V gene encodes CDR1 ENHRY and CDR2 SYGVKD. V was pared by 6 bases and J by 5 bases, with 8 bases of the junction left unmatched. CDR3 loop: CAIRGDRGGETQYF. The CDR3 coding sequence is TGTGCCATCAGGGGCGACAGGGGCGGCGAGACCCAGTACTTC.

The J gene is TRBJ2-4, the V gene TRBV24-1; D could derive from TRBD1 or TRBD2 (6 bases each). Germline CDR1 and CDR2: KGHDR and SFDVKD. Deletions cut 5 bases from V and 4 bases from J, with 11 bases between. This CDR3 has 14 amino acids. The CDR3 reads CATSGGGSKNIQYF. In DNA form, the CDR3 reads TGTGCCACCAGTGGAGGGGGGTCTAAAAACATTCAGTACTTC.

This clonotype was seen only a few times. The gene calls are TRBV11-2 and TRBJ2-1; 11 bases align to TRBD2. Trimming took 5 bases from V and 8 from J; bases not matched to a gene: 11. CDR3 length: 16 residues. The germline gives CDR1 SGHAT, CDR2 FQNNGV. The CDR3 protein is CASSTTGLAVSYEQFF. CDR3 in DNA: TGTGCCAGCAGCACCACGGGACTAGCGGTTAGCTATGAGCAGTTCTTC.

The V gene is TRBV6-5, the J gene TRBJ2-7; possible D gene TRBD1, 6 bases. Trimming took 4 bases from V and 3 from J, leaving 13 bases between them. The CDR3 length is 14 residues. The V gene's germline CDR1 is MNHEY and CDR2 SVGAGI. For the CDR3, the DNA is TGTGCCAGCAGTTCTGGGACAAAAAACTACGAGCAGTACTTC. Amino acids: CASSSGTKNYEQYF.

CDR3 coding DNA: TGTGCCAGCAGTCGACCCCATAGCGGGAACACAGATACGCAGTATTTT. This sequence encodes CASSRPHSGNTDTQYF. This sequence joins TRBV6-2 or TRBV6-3 and TRBJ2-3; 8 bases line up with TRBD2. Germline CDR1 reads MNHEY; CDR2 reads SVGEGT. The CDR3 length is 16 residues. The ends lost 5 bases at V and 2 bases at J; junction bases unmatched: 9.

V usage is TRBV28 and J usage is TRBJ2-1; D possibly corresponds to TRBD1 (6 bases). Germline V lookup: CDR1 MDHEN, CDR2 SYDVKM. CDR3 length: 14 amino acids. V was cut by 3 bases and J by 6 bases, with 12 bases left in between. DNA of the CDR3: TGTGCCAGCAGTTTGATACAGGGCCCCAATGAGCAGTTCTTC. Its translation: CASSLIQGPNEQFF.

The chain recombines TRBV12-3 or TRBV12-4 with TRBJ2-3; 7 bases map to TRBD1. V was pared by 6 bases and J by 1 base, with 7 bases of the junction left unmatched. CDR3 length: 15 residues. Here the CDR3 DNA reads TGTGCCAGCAGACGGACAGGAGCCCGCACAGATACGCAGTATTTT. It yields the protein CASRRTGARTDTQYF.

About this clonotype: Being one base from a much bigger clone, this may be a read error. The chain links TRBV5-1 to TRBJ2-1; 10 bases map to TRBD2. This CDR3 has 13 amino acids. Germline assignment: CDR1 SGHRS and CDR2 YFSETQ. V lost 8 bases to trimming and J lost 10 bases; unmatched junction nucleotides: 9. The CDR3, as DNA: TGCGCCAGTAAGCGGGAGGGGGCCTACGAGCAGTTCTTC. It translates to CASKREGAYEQFF.

The chain couples TRBV10-3 to TRBJ2-7; 8 bases agree with TRBD2. Germline CDR1 reads ENHRY; CDR2 reads SYGVKD. The trim removed 6 bases at V and 6 bases at J, leaving 7 bases unmatched. The CDR3 has 13 residues. The DNA for the CDR3 is TGTGCCATCAGCCTCGGACTAGCAGGCGAGCAGTACTTC. Translated, it gives CAISLGLAGEQYF.

The gene calls are TRBV20-1 and TRBJ2-3, with D unresolved. CDR3 length: 12 amino acids. CDR1 and CDR2 from the germline V gene are DFQATT and SNEGSKA (reference sequence). Trimming cost V 3 bases and J 4 bases, with 8 bases left between them. The CDR3 is CSASDGPDTQYF. The CDR3 bases are TGCAGTGCTAGTGATGGCCCAGATACGCAGTATTTT.

The rearrangement links TRBV28 to TRBJ2-7, with TRBD1 matching 10 bases. V trimming: 5 bases; J trimming: 1 base; junction bases outside the gene matches: 11. This CDR3 contains 17 residues. CDR1 and CDR2 (germline): MDHEN, SYDVKM. This CDR3 reads CASSPSTGGPLSYEQYF. The CDR3 region has the DNA TGTGCCAGCAGTCCCTCGACAGGGGGCCCTTTATCCTACGAGCAGTACTTC.